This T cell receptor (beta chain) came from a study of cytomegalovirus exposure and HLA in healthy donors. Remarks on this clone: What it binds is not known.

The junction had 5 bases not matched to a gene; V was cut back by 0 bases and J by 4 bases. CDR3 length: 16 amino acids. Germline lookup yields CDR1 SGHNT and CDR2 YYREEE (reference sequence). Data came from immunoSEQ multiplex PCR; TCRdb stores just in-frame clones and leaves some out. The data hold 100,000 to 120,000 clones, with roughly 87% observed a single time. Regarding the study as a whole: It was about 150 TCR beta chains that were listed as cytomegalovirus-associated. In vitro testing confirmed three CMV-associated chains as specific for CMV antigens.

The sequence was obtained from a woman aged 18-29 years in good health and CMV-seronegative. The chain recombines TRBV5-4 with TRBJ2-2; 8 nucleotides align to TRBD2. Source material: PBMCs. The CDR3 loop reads CASSLESGSSTGELFF. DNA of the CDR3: TGTGCCAGCAGCTTGGAGAGCGGGAGTAGCACCGGGGAGCTGTTTTTT.